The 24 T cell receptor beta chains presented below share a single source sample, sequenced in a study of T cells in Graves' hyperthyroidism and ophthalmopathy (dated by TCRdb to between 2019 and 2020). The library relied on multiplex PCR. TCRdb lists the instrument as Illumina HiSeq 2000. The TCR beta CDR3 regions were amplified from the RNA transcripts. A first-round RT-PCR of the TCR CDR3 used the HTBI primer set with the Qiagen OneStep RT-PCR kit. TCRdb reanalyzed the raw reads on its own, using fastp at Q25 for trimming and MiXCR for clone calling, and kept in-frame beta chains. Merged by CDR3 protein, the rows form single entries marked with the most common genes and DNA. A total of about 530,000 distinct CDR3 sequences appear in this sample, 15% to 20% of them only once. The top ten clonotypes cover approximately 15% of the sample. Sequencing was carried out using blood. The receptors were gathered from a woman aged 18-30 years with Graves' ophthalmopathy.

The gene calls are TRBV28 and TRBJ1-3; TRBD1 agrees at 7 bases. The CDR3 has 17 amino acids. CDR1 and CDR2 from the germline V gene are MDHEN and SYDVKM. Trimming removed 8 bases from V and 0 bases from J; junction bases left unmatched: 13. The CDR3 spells CASGGRQGFSSGNTIYF. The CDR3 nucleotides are TGTGCCAGCGGAGGTCGACAGGGTTTTAGCTCTGGAAACACCATATATTTT.

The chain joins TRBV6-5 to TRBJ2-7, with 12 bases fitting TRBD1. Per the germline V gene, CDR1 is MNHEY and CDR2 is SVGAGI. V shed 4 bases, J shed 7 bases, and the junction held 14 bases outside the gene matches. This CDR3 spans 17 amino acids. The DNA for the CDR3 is TGTGCCAGCAGTTCCGGGGGTGCGGGACAGGGGGCGATTGAGCAGTACTTC. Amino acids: CASSSGGAGQGAIEQYF.

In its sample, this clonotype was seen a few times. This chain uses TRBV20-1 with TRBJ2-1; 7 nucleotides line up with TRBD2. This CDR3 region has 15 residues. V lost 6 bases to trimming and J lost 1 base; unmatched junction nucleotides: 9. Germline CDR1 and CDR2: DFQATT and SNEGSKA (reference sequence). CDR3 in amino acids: CSAQPLAVSYNEQFF. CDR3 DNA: TGCAGTGCCCAACCTCTAGCGGTATCCTACAATGAGCAGTTCTTC.

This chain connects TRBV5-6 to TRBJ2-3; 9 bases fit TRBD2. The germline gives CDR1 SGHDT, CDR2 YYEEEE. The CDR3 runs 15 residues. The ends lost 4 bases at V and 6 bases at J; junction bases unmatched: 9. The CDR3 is CASSPAGGPLDTQYF. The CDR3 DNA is TGTGCCAGCAGCCCGGCGGGGGGGCCACTCGATACGCAGTATTTT.

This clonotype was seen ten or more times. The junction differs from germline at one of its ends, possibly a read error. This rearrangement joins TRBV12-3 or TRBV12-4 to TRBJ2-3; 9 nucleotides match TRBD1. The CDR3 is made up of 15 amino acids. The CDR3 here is CASSLGTGSTDTQYF. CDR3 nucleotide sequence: TGTGCCAGCAGCTTAGGGACAGGGTCCACAGATACGCAGTATTTT.

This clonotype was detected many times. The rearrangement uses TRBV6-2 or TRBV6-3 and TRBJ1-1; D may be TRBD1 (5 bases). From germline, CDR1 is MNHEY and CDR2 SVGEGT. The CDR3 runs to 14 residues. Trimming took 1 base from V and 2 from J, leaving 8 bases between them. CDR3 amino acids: CASSYWQGNTEAFF. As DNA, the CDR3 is TGTGCCAGCAGTTACTGGCAGGGAAACACTGAAGCTTTCTTT.

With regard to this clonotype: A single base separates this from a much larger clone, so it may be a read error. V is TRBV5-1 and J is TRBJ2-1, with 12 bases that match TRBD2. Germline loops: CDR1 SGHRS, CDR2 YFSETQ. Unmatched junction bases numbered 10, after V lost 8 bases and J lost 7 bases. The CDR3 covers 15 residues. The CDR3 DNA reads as TGCGCCAGTAGGCCGAGACTAGCGGGAGCAAATGAGCAGTTCTTC. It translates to CASRPRLAGANEQFF. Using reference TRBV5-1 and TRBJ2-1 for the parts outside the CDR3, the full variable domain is KAGVTQTPRYLIKTRGQQVTLSCSPISGHRSVSWYQQTPGQGLQFLFEYFSETQRNKGNFPGRFSGRQFSNSRSEMNVSTLELGDSALYLCASRPRLAGANEQFFGPGTRLTVL.

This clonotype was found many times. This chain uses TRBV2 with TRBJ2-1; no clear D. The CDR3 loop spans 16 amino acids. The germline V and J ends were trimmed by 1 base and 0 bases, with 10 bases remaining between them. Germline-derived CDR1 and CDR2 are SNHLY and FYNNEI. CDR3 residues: CASSEEAGSSYNEQFF. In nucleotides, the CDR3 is TGTGCCAGCAGTGAAGAAGCCGGTAGCTCCTACAATGAGCAGTTCTTC.

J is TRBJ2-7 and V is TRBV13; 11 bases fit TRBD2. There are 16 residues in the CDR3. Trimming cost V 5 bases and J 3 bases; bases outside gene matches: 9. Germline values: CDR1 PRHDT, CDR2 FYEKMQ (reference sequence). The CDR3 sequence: CASSTTTSGANYEQYF. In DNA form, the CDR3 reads TGTGCCAGCAGCACAACGACTAGCGGGGCTAACTACGAGCAGTACTTC.

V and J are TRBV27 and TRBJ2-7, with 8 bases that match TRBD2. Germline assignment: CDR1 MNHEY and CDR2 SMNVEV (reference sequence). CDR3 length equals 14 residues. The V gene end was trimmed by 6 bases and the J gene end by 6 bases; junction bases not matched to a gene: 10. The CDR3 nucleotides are TGTGCCAGCAGACTGCACGGCGGGGGGTCCGAGCAGTACTTC. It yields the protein CASRLHGGGSEQYF.

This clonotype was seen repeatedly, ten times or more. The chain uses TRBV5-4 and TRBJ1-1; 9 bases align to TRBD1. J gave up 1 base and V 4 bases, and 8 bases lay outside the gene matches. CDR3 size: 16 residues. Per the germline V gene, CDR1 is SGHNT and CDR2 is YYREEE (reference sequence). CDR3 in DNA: TGTGCCAGCAGCCCGGCTCGGGACAGGGCGAACACTGAAGCTTTCTTT. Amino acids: CASSPARDRANTEAFF.

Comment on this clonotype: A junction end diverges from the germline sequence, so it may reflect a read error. CDR3 loop: CASSLVPSPLTDTQYF. The CDR3 coding sequence is TGCGCCAGCAGCTTAGTTCCATCTCCCCTCACAGATACGCAGTATTTT. The chain combines TRBV7-2 with TRBJ2-3; D is unclear. In germline, CDR1 is SGHTA, CDR2 FQGNSA. The CDR3 spans 16 residues.

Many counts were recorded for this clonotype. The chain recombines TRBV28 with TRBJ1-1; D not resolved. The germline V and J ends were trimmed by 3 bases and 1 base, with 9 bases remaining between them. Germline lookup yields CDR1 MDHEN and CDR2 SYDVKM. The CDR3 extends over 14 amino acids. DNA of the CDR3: TGTGCCAGCAGTTTCTCGGGGTGGAACACTGAAGCTTTCTTT. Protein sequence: CASSFSGWNTEAFF.

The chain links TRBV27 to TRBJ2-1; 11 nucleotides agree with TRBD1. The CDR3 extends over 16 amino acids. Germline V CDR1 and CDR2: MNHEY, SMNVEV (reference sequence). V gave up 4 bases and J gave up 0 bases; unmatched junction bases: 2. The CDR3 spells CASSWGQGVSYNEQFF. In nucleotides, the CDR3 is TGTGCCAGCAGTTGGGGACAGGGGGTCTCCTACAATGAGCAGTTCTTC.

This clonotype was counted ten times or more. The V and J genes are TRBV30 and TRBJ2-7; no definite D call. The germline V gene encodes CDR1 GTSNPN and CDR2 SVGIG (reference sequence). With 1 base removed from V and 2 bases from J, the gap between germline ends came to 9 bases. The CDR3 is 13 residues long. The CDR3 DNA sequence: TGTGCCTGGAGTGGAGGTAGTACCTACGAGCAGTACTTC. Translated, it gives CAWSGGSTYEQYF.

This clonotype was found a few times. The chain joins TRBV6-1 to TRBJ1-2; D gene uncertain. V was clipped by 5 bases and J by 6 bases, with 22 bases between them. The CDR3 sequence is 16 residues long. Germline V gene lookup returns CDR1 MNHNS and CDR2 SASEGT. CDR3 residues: CASSRTFGLAIHGYTF. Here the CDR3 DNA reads TGTGCCAGCAGTCGCACCTTTGGGTTAGCAATACATGGCTACACCTTC.

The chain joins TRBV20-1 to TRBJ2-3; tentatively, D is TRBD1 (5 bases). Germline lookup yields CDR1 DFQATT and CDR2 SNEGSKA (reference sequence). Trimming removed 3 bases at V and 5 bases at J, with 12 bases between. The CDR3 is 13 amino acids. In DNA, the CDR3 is TGCAGTGCTAGGATGGTAGGGGAAGATACGCAGTATTTT. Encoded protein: CSARMVGEDTQYF.

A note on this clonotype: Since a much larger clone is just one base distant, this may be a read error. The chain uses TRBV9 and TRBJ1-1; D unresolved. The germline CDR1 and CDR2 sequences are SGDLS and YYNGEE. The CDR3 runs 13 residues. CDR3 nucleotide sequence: TGTGCCAGCAGCGTAGATATGAACACTGAAGCTTCCTTT. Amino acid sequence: CASSVDMNTEASF.

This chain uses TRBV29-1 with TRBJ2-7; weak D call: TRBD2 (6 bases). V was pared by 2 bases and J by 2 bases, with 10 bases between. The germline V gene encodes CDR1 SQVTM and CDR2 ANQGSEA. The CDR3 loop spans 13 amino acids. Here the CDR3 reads CSVESPGAYEQYF. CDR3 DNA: TGCAGCGTTGAAAGTCCGGGAGCCTACGAGCAGTACTTC.

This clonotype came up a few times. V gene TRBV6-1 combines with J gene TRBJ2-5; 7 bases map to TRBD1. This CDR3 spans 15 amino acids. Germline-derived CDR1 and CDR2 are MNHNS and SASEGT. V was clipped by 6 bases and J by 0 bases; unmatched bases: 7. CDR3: CASRMTGFDQETQYF. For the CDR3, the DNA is TGTGCCAGCAGAATGACAGGGTTCGACCAAGAGACCCAGTACTTC.

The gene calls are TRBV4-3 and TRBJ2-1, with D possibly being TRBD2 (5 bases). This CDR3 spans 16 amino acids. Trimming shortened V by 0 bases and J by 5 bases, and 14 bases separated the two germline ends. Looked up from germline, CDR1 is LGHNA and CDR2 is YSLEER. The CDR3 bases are TGCGCCAGCAGCCAAGAAACCGGCCTACTAGACAATGAGCAGTTCTTC. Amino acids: CASSQETGLLDNEQFF.

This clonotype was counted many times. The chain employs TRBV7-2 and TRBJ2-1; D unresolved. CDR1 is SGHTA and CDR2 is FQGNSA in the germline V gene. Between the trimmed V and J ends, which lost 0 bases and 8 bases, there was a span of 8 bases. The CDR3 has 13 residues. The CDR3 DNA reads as TGTGCCAGCAGCTTAGCCCCCCCAGATGAGCAGTTCTTC. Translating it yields CASSLAPPDEQFF.

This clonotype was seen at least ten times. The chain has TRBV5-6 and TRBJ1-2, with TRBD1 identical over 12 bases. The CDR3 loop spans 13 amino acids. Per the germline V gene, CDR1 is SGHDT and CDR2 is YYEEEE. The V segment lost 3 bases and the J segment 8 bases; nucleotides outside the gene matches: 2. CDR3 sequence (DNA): TGTGCCAGCAGCTCCGGGACAGGGGGCGGCTACACCTTC. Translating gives CASSSGTGGGYTF.

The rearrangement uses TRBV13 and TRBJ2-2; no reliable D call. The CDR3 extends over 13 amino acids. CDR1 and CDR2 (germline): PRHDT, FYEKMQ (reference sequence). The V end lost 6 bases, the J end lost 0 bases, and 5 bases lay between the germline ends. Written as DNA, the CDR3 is TGTGCCAGCAGTATGGCGAACACCGGGGAGCTGTTTTTT. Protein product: CASSMANTGELFF.